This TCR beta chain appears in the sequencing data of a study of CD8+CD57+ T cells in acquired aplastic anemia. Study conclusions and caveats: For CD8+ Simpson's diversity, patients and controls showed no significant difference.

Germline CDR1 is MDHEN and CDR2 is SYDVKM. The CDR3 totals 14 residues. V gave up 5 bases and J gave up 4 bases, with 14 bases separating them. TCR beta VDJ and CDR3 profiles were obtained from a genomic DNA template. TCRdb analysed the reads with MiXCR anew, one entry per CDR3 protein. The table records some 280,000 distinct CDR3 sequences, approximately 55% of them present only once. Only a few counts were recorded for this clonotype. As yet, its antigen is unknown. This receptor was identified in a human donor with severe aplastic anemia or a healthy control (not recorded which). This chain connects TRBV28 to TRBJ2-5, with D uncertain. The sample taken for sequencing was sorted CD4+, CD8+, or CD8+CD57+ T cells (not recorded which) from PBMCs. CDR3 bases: TGTGCCAGCAGTATGACCGCTAGAATAGAGACCCAGTACTTC. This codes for CASSMTARIETQYF.